This T cell receptor beta chain was identified in a study of blood T cell repertoires in COVID-19. At the level of the study: The origin of the acute and convalescent COVID-19 samples was the United States, Italy and Spain. In each case, the material was cDNA or gDNA derived from T cells, B-cell-depleted T cells, or PBMCs.

V dropped 1 base and J dropped 3; count of bases not matched to a gene: 6. This CDR3 spans 18 amino acids. The germline V gene encodes CDR1 LGHNA and CDR2 YNFKEQ. As processed by the authors: For nucleated cells, counts were estimated from reference gene primer amplification. Some clones are missing from TCRdb's copy, which holds only in-frame ones; the method was immunoSEQ multiplex PCR. That table gives V, J and clone size, and the DNA gave D and trimming. Of about 99,000 clones in the sample, less than 90% were seen once. V is TRBV4-2 and J is TRBJ2-6; 10 nucleotides match TRBD2. The sequenced sample was peripheral blood. The receptor was derived from a human donor in a cohort sampled during active COVID-19. CDR3 sequence: CASSQVWVAGGGANVLTF. CDR3 nucleotide sequence: TGTGCCAGCAGCCAAGTTTGGGTAGCGGGGGGTGGGGCCAACGTCCTGACTTTC.